A single sample gave rise to the 10 T cell receptor beta chains below, sequenced in a study of blood T cell repertoires in COVID-19. Here immunoSEQ multiplex PCR was the method, and the copy in TCRdb shows in-frame clones only, minus some. The repertoire holds roughly 230,000 clones, with over 70% as singletons. Sequencing used peripheral blood. These receptors were taken from a woman at least 80 years old with acute or convalescent COVID-19.

V usage is TRBV4-1 and J usage is TRBJ2-2; the match to TRBD2 covers 10 bases. The length of the CDR3 is 17 residues. Germline CDR1 and CDR2: MGHRA and YSYEKL. Trimming cost V 0 bases and J 5 bases; bases outside gene matches: 6. This chain's CDR3 is CASSQEAAGGRTGELFF. The CDR3 DNA is TGCGCCAGCAGCCAAGAGGCAGCGGGGGGGCGAACCGGGGAGCTGTTTTTT.

The chain couples TRBV7-9 to TRBJ2-1; 11 bases map to TRBD2. The CDR3 sequence is 19 residues long. Germline V gene lookup returns CDR1 SEHNR and CDR2 FQNEAQ (reference sequence). After removal of 1 base from V and 6 bases from J, the junction contained 14 bases not matched to a gene. The CDR3 protein is CASSLDGGPLSGRANEQFF. In DNA, the CDR3 is TGTGCCAGCAGCTTAGATGGGGGGCCACTTAGCGGGAGGGCCAATGAGCAGTTCTTC.

The V call is TRBV7-9, the J call TRBJ2-5; a possible D gene is TRBD1 (5 bases). CDR3 size: 14 residues. The germline gives CDR1 SEHNR, CDR2 FQNEAQ (reference sequence). Trimming took off 1 base at V and 14 bases at J, with 20 bases between the two ends. The CDR3 region has the DNA TGTGCCAGCAGCTTAGGGACACAGTTGGGAAGTACCTACTTC. It translates to CASSLGTQLGSTYF. The complete variable domain, with remaining parts taken from reference TRBV7-9 and TRBJ2-5, reads DTGVSQNPRHKITKRGQNVTFRCDPISEHNRLYWYRQTLGQGPEFLTYFQNEAQLEKSRLLSDRFSAERPKGSFSTLEIQRTEQGDSAMYLCASSLGTQLGSTYFGPGTRLLVL.

This chain joins TRBV3-1 (or the pseudogene TRBV3-2) and TRBJ2-1; the D gene is possibly TRBD2 (5 bases). The CDR3 contains 13 residues. The V gene's germline CDR1 is LGHDT and CDR2 YNNKEL (reference sequence). Trimming left V 3 bases short and J 7 bases short, with 10 bases between. CDR3 sequence: CASSHRTPNEQFF. CDR3 bases: TGTGCCAGCAGCCACCGGACTCCTAATGAGCAGTTCTTC.

J is TRBJ2-1 and V is TRBV23-1; weak D call: TRBD2 (6 bases). TRBV23-1 is known as an ORF, though its function is uncertain. Trimming took off 6 bases at V and 6 bases at J, with 18 bases between the two ends. CDR3 size: 15 residues. The CDR3 is CASSPTSVSLNEQFF. The CDR3 DNA reads TGCGCCAGCAGCCCGACTAGTGTGAGCCTCAATGAGCAGTTCTTC.

The genes are TRBV28 and TRBJ1-5; a possible D gene is TRBD1 (5 bases). V was trimmed by 7 bases and J by 4 bases, leaving 8 bases between them. CDR3 length: 12 amino acids. Germline CDR1 MDHEN, CDR2 SYDVKM. The CDR3 loop is CASTQGNQPQHF. The DNA for the CDR3 is TGTGCCAGCACGCAGGGTAATCAGCCCCAGCATTTT.

This clone was picked up one time. The J gene is TRBJ2-5, the V gene TRBV5-6; perhaps TRBD1 as D (6 bases). Trimming took off 3 bases at V and 0 bases at J, with 18 bases between the two ends. From germline, CDR1 is SGHDT and CDR2 YYEEEE. CDR3 length: 17 amino acids. The CDR3 loop reads CASSSSGARAYQETQYF. CDR3 nucleotides: TGTGCCAGCAGCTCTTCAGGGGCGAGAGCGTACCAAGAGACCCAGTACTTC. The whole variable domain, filled in from reference TRBV5-6 and TRBJ2-5, reads DAGVTQSPTHLIKTRGQQVTLRCSPKSGHDTVSWYQQALGQGPQFIFQYYEEEERQRGNFPDRFSGHQFPNYSSELNVNALLLGDSALYLCASSSSGARAYQETQYFGPGTRLLVL.

The chain couples TRBV14 to TRBJ2-2; 9 positions agree with TRBD2. V lost 6 bases and J lost 0; bases outside the gene matches: 8. In germline, CDR1 is SGHDN, CDR2 FVKESK. The CDR3 consists of 17 residues. Written as DNA, the CDR3 is TGTGCCAGCAGGGATGTTAGCGGGAGCGCGAACACCGGGGAGCTGTTTTTT. It encodes CASRDVSGSANTGELFF.

This chain links TRBV6-5 with TRBJ2-1; possible D gene TRBD2, 5 bases. V gave up 7 bases and J gave up 3 bases, with 13 bases separating them. In germline, CDR1 is MNHEY, CDR2 SVGAGI. The CDR3 spans 14 residues. The CDR3 DNA reads TGTGCCAGCACTCAGGTGGGGAGCTACAATGAGCAGTTCTTC. This gives the protein CASTQVGSYNEQFF.

The chain links TRBV5-5 to TRBJ2-7; 8 bases agree with TRBD2. V lost 0 bases, J lost 1 base, and 6 bases stayed unmatched. Per germline, CDR1 SGHKS and CDR2 YYEKEE (reference sequence). CDR3 size: 16 residues. The CDR3 sequence: CASSLAPASGSYEQYF. The CDR3 DNA follows: TGTGCCAGCAGCTTGGCCCCCGCTAGCGGGTCCTACGAGCAGTACTTC. Drawing the rest from reference TRBV5-5 and TRBJ2-7, the complete variable domain is DAGVTQSPTHLIKTRGQQVTLRCSPISGHKSVSWYQQVLGQGPQFIFQYYEKEERGRGNFPDRFSARQFPNYSSELNVNALLLGDSALYLCASSLAPASGSYEQYFGPGTRLTVT.